What follows are 2 T cell receptor beta chains derived from one specimen sequenced in a study of T-cell reconstitution after alpha-beta-depleted transplantation in children. The authors prepared the TCRbeta library with unique molecular identifiers. Each CDR3 protein gets one entry after TCRdb re-called the PCR reads with MiXCR. The sample consists of more than 400,000 distinct CDR3 sequences, over 40% of them appearing once. Sequenced material: PBMCs, taken before TCRalphabeta/CD19-depleted stem cell transplant. These receptor sequences come from a girl aged 2-9 years with aplastic anemia, due to receive a stem cell transplant.

This clonotype was seen only a few times. The gene calls are TRBV4-1 and TRBJ1-4, with D unresolved. The V gene lost 1 base and the J gene lost 2 bases, with 11 bases spanning the gap. Germline V gene data show CDR1 as MGHRA and CDR2 as YSYEKL. The CDR3 has 16 residues. In DNA, the CDR3 is TGCGCCAGCAGCCAAGTCAAACCAACCACTAATGAAAAACTGTTTTTT. Translated: CASSQVKPTTNEKLFF.

The chain has TRBV7-9 and TRBJ2-7; TRBD1 or TRBD2 may be the D gene (6 bases each). Germline V lookup: CDR1 SEHNR, CDR2 FQNEAQ (reference sequence). V gave up 6 bases and J gave up 5 bases, with 11 bases separating them. This CDR3 contains 12 residues. The CDR3 DNA reads as TGTGCCAGCAGGAAGGGGGGAGACGAGCAGTACTTC. Amino acid sequence: CASRKGGDEQYF.